Following are 2 T cell receptor beta chains from one sample sequenced in a study of T-cell reconstitution after alpha-beta-depleted transplantation in children. TCRbeta library construction was performed incorporating unique molecular identifiers. TCRdb called the PCR reads again in MiXCR, with one record for every CDR3 protein. The sample includes about 980,000 distinct CDR3 sequences, around 30% of them seen just once. The sequencing used PBMCs, mostly from graft donor cells, collected 360 days after TCRalphabeta/CD19-depleted stem cell transplant. These receptor sequences come from a boy in the first two years of life who had a stem cell transplant for SCID, so the T cells may come from the graft donor.

The table lists this clonotype with many counts. V is TRBV9 and J is TRBJ2-7, with D possibly being TRBD1 or TRBD2 (5 bases each). Deletions cut 0 bases from V and 0 bases from J, with 16 bases between. Germline V lookup: CDR1 SGDLS, CDR2 YYNGEE. This CDR3 spans 17 amino acids. This chain's CDR3 is CASSVGVEAGGSYEQYF. In DNA form, the CDR3 reads TGTGCCAGCAGCGTAGGGGTCGAGGCTGGGGGCTCCTACGAGCAGTACTTC.

The chain employs TRBV12-3 or TRBV12-4 and TRBJ2-4; TRBD2 agrees at 8 bases. The ends lost 2 bases at V and 3 bases at J; junction bases unmatched: 6. This CDR3 is 16 amino acids long. The CDR3, as DNA: TGTGCCAGCAGTTTATCGGGGGGGCGGGGCAAAAACATTCAGTACTTC. Translating gives CASSLSGGRGKNIQYF.